One sample yielded the 5 T cell receptor beta chains listed below, sequenced in a study of blood T cell repertoires in COVID-19. The repertoire was sequenced with immunoSEQ multiplex PCR; TCRdb's copy has only in-frame clones and lacks some. The data hold 310,000 or so clones, with 91% observed a single time. The sequencing input was peripheral blood. The receptors shown here come from a woman aged 25 to 39 with COVID-19, enrolled during active disease.

The V and J genes are TRBV28 and TRBJ2-3, with D uncertain. Germline V lookup: CDR1 MDHEN, CDR2 SYDVKM. Trimming cost V 3 bases and J 2 bases, with 15 bases left between them. The CDR3 spans 16 residues. The DNA of the CDR3 is TGTGCCAGCAGTTTGTCGCGCTCACCTACCACAGATACGCAGTATTTT. Its translation: CASSLSRSPTTDTQYF.

This clone has a single count. The chain uses TRBV19 and TRBJ1-4; tentatively, D is TRBD1 (6 bases). The CDR3 sequence is 15 residues long. V was clipped by 6 bases and J by 4 bases, with 15 bases between them. The V gene's germline CDR1 is LNHDA and CDR2 SQIVND (reference sequence). The chain's CDR3 is CASRDPGHLNEKLFF. The CDR3 DNA reads TGTGCCAGTAGAGATCCGGGACACCTTAATGAAAAACTGTTTTTT.

V and J are TRBV3-1 (or the pseudogene TRBV3-2) and TRBJ2-7; 9 nucleotides agree with TRBD2. V lost 1 base and J lost 6; bases outside the gene matches: 10. The CDR3 sequence is 16 residues long. Germline V CDR1 and CDR2: LGHDT, YNNKEL (reference sequence). The CDR3, as DNA: TGTGCCAGCAGCCAAGGAGGGGTTAGCGGGAGAGCCGAGCAGTACTTC. Translated: CASSQGGVSGRAEQYF.

The chain carries TRBV28 and TRBJ2-3; D may be TRBD1 (5 bases). Germline CDR1 reads MDHEN; CDR2 reads SYDVKM. V lost 2 bases and J lost 0, with 9 bases in between. The CDR3 loop spans 15 amino acids. DNA for the CDR3: TGTGCCAGCAGTTTAAGCAGGGTTAGCACAGATACGCAGTATTTT. This encodes CASSLSRVSTDTQYF. Full variable domain (missing parts from reference TRBV28 and TRBJ2-3): DVKVTQSSRYLVKRTGEKVFLECVQDMDHENMFWYRQDPGLGLRLIYFSYDVKMKEKGDIPEGYSVSREKKERFSLILESASTNQTSMYLCASSLSRVSTDTQYFGPGTRLTVL.

The chain is built from TRBV6-4 and TRBJ1-2; TRBD1 agrees at 8 bases. V was pared by 0 bases and J by 8 bases, with 8 bases of the junction left unmatched. The CDR3 has 15 residues. CDR1 and CDR2 (germline): MRHNA, SNTAGT. The CDR3 DNA reads as TGTGCCAGCAGTGACTCCCCGGACAGGGAGTACGGCTACACCTTC. Protein: CASSDSPDREYGYTF.